The 14 T cell receptor beta chains listed next were all sequenced from one sample in a study of blood T cell repertoires in COVID-19. The table came from immunoSEQ multiplex PCR; TCRdb's copy has only in-frame clones and leaves some out. Of approximately 170,000 clones detected, over 75% appear once; the ten largest clones hold less than 6%. The sample consisted of PBMCs or T cells enriched from blood (not recorded which). These receptors were obtained from a man aged 35 to 55 who had recovered from COVID-19.

In this sample, this clone turned up a few times. The identical CDR3 is also encoded by other nucleotide sequences in the sample. The CDR3 spells CAWSVARGGYTF. The CDR3 region has the DNA TGTGCCTGGAGTGTAGCCCGGGGGGGCTACACCTTC. The chain recombines TRBV30 with TRBJ1-2, with a tentative D call TRBD1 (5 bases). V lost 0 bases and J lost 8, with 10 bases in between. The CDR3 length is 12 residues. The germline CDR1 and CDR2 sequences are GTSNPN and SVGIG (reference sequence). Looking up the rest from reference TRBV30 and TRBJ1-2 gives the full variable domain: SQTIHQWPATLVQPVGSPLSLECTVEGTSNPNLYWYRQAAGRGLQLLFYSVGIGQISSEVPQNLSASRPQDRQFILSSKKLLLSDSGFYLCAWSVARGGYTFGSGTRLTVV.

The chain joins TRBV7-9 to TRBJ2-7, with 7 bases that match TRBD1. Germline-derived CDR1 and CDR2 are SEHNR and FQNEAQ (reference sequence). The CDR3 consists of 13 residues. V was pared by 3 bases and J by 6 bases, with 5 bases of the junction left unmatched. Here the CDR3 DNA reads TGTGCCAGCAGCTTCCTGACAGGGAGCGAGCAGTACGTC. Protein sequence: CASSFLTGSEQYV.

This clone was detected a few times. The chain carries TRBV6-1 and TRBJ1-2, with D possibly matching TRBD1 (6 bases). The CDR3 is made up of 15 amino acids. The germline gives CDR1 MNHNS, CDR2 SASEGT. V shed 3 bases and J shed 6 bases, with 17 bases lying between them. CDR3 region: CASSDRDMQPHGYTF. The CDR3 region has the DNA TGTGCCAGCAGTGACCGGGACATGCAGCCCCATGGCTACACCTTC.

The chain employs TRBV14 and TRBJ1-6; 8 nucleotides align to TRBD1. The CDR3 contains 18 residues. Germline V gene lookup returns CDR1 SGHDN and CDR2 FVKESK. V lost 3 bases to trimming and J lost 4 bases; unmatched junction nucleotides: 11. The DNA for the CDR3 is TGTGCCAGCAGCCATGTTGGCGGACAGGGTCTTTATAATTCACCCCTCCACTTT. This gives the protein CASSHVGGQGLYNSPLHF.

Points on this clone: The sample carries other DNA sequences with the same CDR3. This chain uses TRBV18 with TRBJ1-2, with 8 bases aligning to TRBD1. V lost 0 bases, J lost 0 bases, and 0 bases stayed unmatched. CDR1 is KGHSH and CDR2 is LQKENI in the germline V gene. The length of the CDR3 is 15 residues. CDR3 DNA sequence: TGTGCCAGCTCACCACCGGGACAGGCTAACTATGGCTACACCTTC. Encoded protein: CASSPPGQANYGYTF.

The V gene is TRBV7-6, the J gene TRBJ2-3; D is possibly TRBD2 (6 bases). CDR3 length: 17 residues. Germline-derived CDR1 and CDR2 are SGHVS and FNYEAQ. V was clipped by 3 bases and J by 2 bases, with 18 bases between them. This CDR3 reads CASSLPSSGGITDTQYF. The DNA for the CDR3 is TGTGCCAGCAGCTTGCCGTCCAGTGGGGGGATCACAGATACGCAGTATTTT.

This clone has just one count. The CDR3 DNA follows: TGTGCCACCAGTGATACCCTCGGGACAGGGGGCCCTTCAGATACGCAGTATTTT. Its translation: CATSDTLGTGGPSDTQYF. The V and J genes are TRBV24-1 and TRBJ2-3, with 12 positions matching TRBD1. The germline gives CDR1 KGHDR, CDR2 SFDVKD. Trimming cost V 3 bases and J 4 bases; bases outside gene matches: 10. The CDR3 runs to 18 residues.

This rearrangement joins TRBV24-1 to TRBJ2-5; 10 nucleotides align to TRBD2. V was pared by 2 bases and J by 3 bases, with 8 bases of the junction left unmatched. From germline, CDR1 is KGHDR and CDR2 SFDVKD. CDR3 length: 17 residues. The CDR3 region has the DNA TGTGCCACCAGTGATTCGGGAGCGGGGGGGCGGAAAGAGACCCAGTACTTC. It translates to CATSDSGAGGRKETQYF.

The chain links TRBV30 to TRBJ2-3; weak D call: TRBD2 (5 bases). The V end lost 1 base, the J end lost 2 bases, and 10 bases lay between the germline ends. Germline V gene sequence: CDR1 GTSNPN, CDR2 SVGIG (reference sequence). The CDR3 is 14 residues long. CDR3 nucleotides: TGTGCCTGGAGTGCTGGGAGCGTCACAGATACGCAGTATTTT. Encoded protein: CAWSAGSVTDTQYF.

The chain recombines TRBV11-3 with TRBJ2-1; D unclear. The CDR3 is 12 amino acids. With 1 base removed from V and 6 bases from J, the gap between germline ends came to 4 bases. Looked up from germline, CDR1 is SGHNT and CDR2 is YENEEA. The CDR3 reads CASSLVANEQFF. The CDR3 nucleotides are TGTGCCAGCAGCTTAGTAGCCAATGAGCAGTTCTTC.

This clone has a single count. The chain recombines TRBV4-2 with TRBJ1-3; D is uncertain. CDR3 length: 19 residues. From germline, CDR1 is LGHNA and CDR2 YNFKEQ. V shed 0 bases and J shed 0 bases, with 18 bases lying between them. Written as DNA, the CDR3 is TGTGCCAGCAGCCAAGATGGAAGGTCCGGGGATCCCTCTGGAAACACCATATATTTT. This translates into CASSQDGRSGDPSGNTIYF.

This clone was detected only once. The chain combines TRBV10-2 with TRBJ1-5; 7 bases fit TRBD1. CDR1 is WSHSY and CDR2 is SAAADI in the germline V gene. V was clipped by 9 bases and J by 6 bases; unmatched bases: 5. The CDR3 totals 12 residues. Here the CDR3 reads CASDQGVQPQHF. In DNA, the CDR3 is TGCGCCAGTGACCAGGGGGTTCAGCCCCAGCATTTT.

The chain recombines TRBV25-1 with TRBJ2-3, with TRBD2 matching over 8 bases. With 1 base clipped from V and 1 base from J, the junction kept 10 bases outside the gene matches. From germline, CDR1 is MGHDK and CDR2 SYGVNS. This CDR3 region has 18 residues. The CDR3 region has the DNA TGTGCCAGCAGTGAATTGGCCGGCGGGGGGCGACGCACAGATACGCAGTATTTT. Translated, it gives CASSELAGGGRRTDTQYF. Variable domain in full (rest from reference TRBV25-1 and TRBJ2-3): EADIYQTPRYLVIGTGKKITLECSQTMGHDKMYWYQQDPGMELHLIHYSYGVNSTEKGDLSSESTVSRIRTEHFPLTLESARPSHTSQYLCASSELAGGGRRTDTQYFGPGTRLTVL.

Here the CDR3 DNA reads TGTGCCAGCTCACCATACAGTGGTGCGGAGGCCAACACTGAAGCTTTCTTT. Translation gives CASSPYSGAEANTEAFF. The genes are TRBV18 and TRBJ1-1; D is undetermined. Looked up from germline, CDR1 is KGHSH and CDR2 is LQKENI. There are 17 residues in the CDR3. The V and J ends lost 2 bases and 2 bases respectively, with 18 bases between them.